This T cell receptor (beta chain) was retrieved from a study of T cells in Graves' hyperthyroidism and ophthalmopathy. Study in general: At initial diagnosis, before any treatment had begun, peripheral blood was obtained.

The investigators amplified TCR beta CDR3 regions from RNA transcripts. First-round RT-PCR of the TCR CDR3 relied on the HTBI primer set. TCRdb processed the multiplex PCR reads anew with MiXCR; each CDR3 protein has one entry. This table has some 530,000 distinct CDR3 sequences, 22% appearing once. Germline loops: CDR1 SEHNR, CDR2 FQNEAQ (reference sequence). The CDR3 extends over 16 amino acids. V shed 2 bases and J shed 8 bases, with 18 bases lying between them. Study findings and constraints: The majority of expanded thyroid clonotypes above 0.001 also appeared in blood. Ophthalmopathy onset followed model prediction by a median about seven months.

Remarks on this clonotype: Its cognate antigen is unknown.

In making diagnoses, clinical symptoms, serum thyroxine and TRAb, thyroid ultrasound and orbital computed tomography were all used. This clonotype was sampled from a woman between 70 and 85 years old with Graves' ophthalmopathy. This chain joins TRBV7-9 and TRBJ1-4; perhaps TRBD1 as D (5 bases). The sequenced sample consisted of blood. The CDR3 coding sequence is TGTGCCAGCAGCTTATTTGGGGGGAACAAGGACGAAAAACTGTTTTTT. It translates to CASSLFGGNKDEKLFF. Using reference TRBV7-9 and TRBJ1-4 for the parts outside the CDR3, the full variable domain is DTGVSQNPRHKITKRGQNVTFRCDPISEHNRLYWYRQTLGQGPEFLTYFQNEAQLEKSRLLSDRFSAERPKGSFSTLEIQRTEQGDSAMYLCASSLFGGNKDEKLFFGSGTQLSVL.